One and the same sample provided the 13 T cell receptor beta chains below, sequenced in a study of blood T cell repertoires in COVID-19. Clones were sequenced by immunoSEQ multiplex PCR, and TCRdb holds only the in-frame ones, with some missing. The table has tens of thousands of clones, roughly 78% seen once. The sample taken for sequencing was peripheral blood. All receptors come from a woman of 80 years or more with acute or convalescent COVID-19.

This chain links TRBV27 with TRBJ2-3; D possibly corresponds to TRBD1 (5 bases). CDR1 MNHEY and CDR2 SMNVEV come from the germline V gene (reference sequence). V lost 3 bases and J lost 3, with 10 bases in between. This CDR3 has 14 residues. The CDR3: CASSFYTGTDTQYF. CDR3 in DNA: TGTGCCAGCAGTTTTTACACAGGAACAGATACGCAGTATTTT.

The chain is built from TRBV9 and TRBJ2-2, with 10 nucleotides matching TRBD2. J was trimmed by 5 bases and V by 1 base; bases with no gene match: 5. The CDR3 is 16 amino acids. Germline CDR1 reads SGDLS; CDR2 reads YYNGEE. The CDR3 DNA follows: TGTGCCAGCAGCGTATCTGTAGCGGGGGGAACCGGGGAGCTGTTTTTT. It specifies CASSVSVAGGTGELFF.

The V and J genes are TRBV5-1 and TRBJ2-5; tentative D call: TRBD2 (5 bases). Per germline, CDR1 SGHRS and CDR2 YFSETQ. V shed 2 bases and J shed 1 base, with 6 bases lying between them. This CDR3 spans 13 amino acids. The CDR3 region has the DNA TGCGCCAGCAGCTTAAGCGGCCAAGAGACCCAGTACTTC. Translation gives CASSLSGQETQYF.

This sequence joins TRBV9 and TRBJ1-2; D not certain. The CDR3 consists of 12 residues. CDR1 is SGDLS and CDR2 is YYNGEE in the germline V gene. V dropped 1 base and J dropped 7 bases, with 8 bases sitting between them. The CDR3 loop is CASSVPAGGYTF. As DNA, the CDR3 is TGTGCCAGCAGCGTACCGGCGGGTGGCTACACCTTC.

The rearrangement uses TRBV2 and TRBJ2-2; 13 nucleotides align to TRBD2. The CDR3 consists of 16 residues. V gave up 6 bases and J gave up 6 bases; unmatched junction bases: 7. CDR1 SNHLY and CDR2 FYNNEI come from the germline V gene. CDR3 residues: CASSDTSGRAAGELFF. The CDR3 DNA reads TGTGCCAGCAGCGACACTAGCGGGAGGGCCGCCGGGGAGCTGTTTTTT.

The gene calls are TRBV3-1 (or the pseudogene TRBV3-2) and TRBJ2-7, with 11 bases that match TRBD2. This CDR3 region has 15 residues. Germline V gene data show CDR1 as LGHDT and CDR2 as YNNKEL (reference sequence). The V gene end was trimmed by 5 bases and the J gene end by 6 bases; junction bases not matched to a gene: 9. For the CDR3, the DNA is TGTGCCAGCAGCACGGACGGGCTAGCGGGAGGCGAGCAGTACTTC. Its protein is CASSTDGLAGGEQYF.

This clone was counted once. The chain recombines TRBV9 with TRBJ1-1, with D possibly being TRBD1 (5 bases). Trimming shortened V by 2 bases and J by 2 bases, and 19 bases separated the two germline ends. The CDR3 runs 17 residues. The germline V gene has CDR1 SGDLS and CDR2 YYNGEE. CDR3: CASSVGVRGGENTEAFF. The CDR3 DNA reads TGTGCCAGCAGCGTTGGAGTAAGGGGAGGGGAAAACACTGAAGCTTTCTTT.

The V gene is TRBV7-8, the J gene TRBJ2-1; 7 nucleotides align to TRBD2. The V and J ends lost 2 bases and 2 bases, in that order; junction bases with no gene match: 6. Per germline, CDR1 SGHVS and CDR2 FQNEAQ. This CDR3 is 16 amino acids long. CDR3 nucleotides: TGTGCCAGCAGCTTATTTGTGGGGGGGACCTACAATGAGCAGTTCTTC. Its translation: CASSLFVGGTYNEQFF.

The V gene is TRBV18, the J gene TRBJ2-5; D gene unclear. Germline V lookup: CDR1 KGHSH, CDR2 LQKENI. There are 15 residues in the CDR3. The V end was cut by 0 bases, the J end by 3 bases, with 11 bases between. The chain's CDR3 is CASSPPGRQEETQYF. DNA for the CDR3: TGTGCCAGCTCACCACCGGGTAGGCAGGAAGAGACCCAGTACTTC.

This chain uses TRBV19 with TRBJ1-1; D remains unclear. Germline V gives CDR1 LNHDA, CDR2 SQIVND (reference sequence). The V gene lost 9 bases and the J gene lost 1 base, with 18 bases spanning the gap. The CDR3 runs to 15 residues. CDR3: CASLHGPVWNTEAFF. The CDR3 DNA follows: TGTGCCAGCCTCCATGGGCCCGTATGGAACACTGAAGCTTTCTTT.

This chain links TRBV19 with TRBJ2-5, with D possibly matching TRBD2 (5 bases). V was cut by 8 bases and J by 2 bases, with 21 bases left in between. The germline V gene has CDR1 LNHDA and CDR2 SQIVND (reference sequence). The length of the CDR3 is 16 residues. The CDR3 spells CASALGGVASQETQYF. The DNA for the CDR3 is TGTGCCAGTGCGCTAGGAGGAGTAGCTTCACAAGAGACCCAGTACTTC.

V and J are TRBV5-4 and TRBJ2-5; the match to TRBD1 covers 7 bases. Germline V lookup: CDR1 SGHNT, CDR2 YYREEE (reference sequence). With V trimmed by 4 bases and J by 1 base, 10 bases remained unmatched. The CDR3 loop spans 16 amino acids. CDR3 in DNA: TGTGCCAGCAGCCCAACCGGGACAGCATCCCAAGAGACCCAGTACTTC. It is translated as CASSPTGTASQETQYF.

The rearrangement uses TRBV6-5 and TRBJ1-3; perhaps TRBD1 as D (5 bases). The CDR3 is made up of 15 amino acids. Germline assignment: CDR1 MNHEY and CDR2 SVGAGI. Trimming left V 0 bases short and J 0 bases short, with 6 bases between. CDR3 coding DNA: TGTGCCAGCAGTTACTCGCAGGGCTCTGGAAACACCATATATTTT. This gives the protein CASSYSQGSGNTIYF.